This record looks at one T cell receptor beta chain sequence and its context. Its specificity is unknown. Second doses at about 4 or about 12 weeks were pooled. The data derive from a study of T cell responses to AZD1222 COVID-19 vaccine. Findings and caveats of the study: Clonal diversity may have been underestimated in mostly white British donors. Nearly half of spike-specific TCRs reportedly target unmutated variant regions. Only five or six AZD1222 recipients were seropositive at baseline.

The assay was immunoSEQ multiplex PCR, and TCRdb's table has in-frame clones only and misses some. This table has about 140,000 clones, 90% to 95% appearing once. The CDR3 has 14 residues. V was trimmed by 4 bases and J by 7 bases, leaving 15 bases between them. Germline V gene sequence: CDR1 SGHDT, CDR2 YYEEEE. The chain has TRBV5-6 and TRBJ2-1, with D possibly TRBD2 on 5 matching bases. Here the sequenced sample was peripheral blood, taken 28 days after the second AZD1222 dose. The source is an adult who received the AZD1222 COVID-19 vaccine. The CDR3 region has the DNA TGTGCCAGCAGCCAAGTGCGGGCTCCGAATGAGCAGTTCTTC. Amino acid sequence: CASSQVRAPNEQFF. The entire variable domain, with the rest obtained from reference TRBV5-6 and TRBJ2-1, is as follows: DAGVTQSPTHLIKTRGQQVTLRCSPKSGHDTVSWYQQALGQGPQFIFQYYEEEERQRGNFPDRFSGHQFPNYSSELNVNALLLGDSALYLCASSQVRAPNEQFFGPGTRLTVL.